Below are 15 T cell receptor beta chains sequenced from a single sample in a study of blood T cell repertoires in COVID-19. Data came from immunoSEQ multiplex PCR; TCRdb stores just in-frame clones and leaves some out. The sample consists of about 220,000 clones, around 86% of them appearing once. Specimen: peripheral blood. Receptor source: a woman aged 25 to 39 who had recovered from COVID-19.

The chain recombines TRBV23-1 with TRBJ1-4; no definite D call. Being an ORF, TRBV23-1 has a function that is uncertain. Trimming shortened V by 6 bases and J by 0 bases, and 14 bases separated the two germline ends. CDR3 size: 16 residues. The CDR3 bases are TGCGCCAGCAGCCGGAGGACGGAGACAACTAATGAAAAACTGTTTTTT. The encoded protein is CASSRRTETTNEKLFF.

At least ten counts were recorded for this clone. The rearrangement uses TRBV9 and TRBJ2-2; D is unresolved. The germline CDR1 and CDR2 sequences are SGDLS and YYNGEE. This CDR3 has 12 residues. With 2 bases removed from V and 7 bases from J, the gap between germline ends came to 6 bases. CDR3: CASSVYGGELFF. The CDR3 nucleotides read TGTGCCAGCAGCGTGTACGGCGGGGAGCTGTTTTTT.

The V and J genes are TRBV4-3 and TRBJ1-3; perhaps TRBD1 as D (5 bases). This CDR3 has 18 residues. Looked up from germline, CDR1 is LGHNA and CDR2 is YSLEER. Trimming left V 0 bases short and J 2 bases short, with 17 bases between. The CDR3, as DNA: TGCGCCAGCAGCCAAGATCAGGTGGGCAGGGTCACTGGAAACACCATATATTTT. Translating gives CASSQDQVGRVTGNTIYF.

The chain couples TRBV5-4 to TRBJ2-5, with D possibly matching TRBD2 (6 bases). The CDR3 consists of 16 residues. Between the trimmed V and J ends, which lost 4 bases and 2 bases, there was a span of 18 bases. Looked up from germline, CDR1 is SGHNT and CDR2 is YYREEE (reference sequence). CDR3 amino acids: CASSLRGLGAQETQYF. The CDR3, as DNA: TGTGCCAGCAGCCTGCGGGGCCTTGGAGCTCAAGAGACCCAGTACTTC.

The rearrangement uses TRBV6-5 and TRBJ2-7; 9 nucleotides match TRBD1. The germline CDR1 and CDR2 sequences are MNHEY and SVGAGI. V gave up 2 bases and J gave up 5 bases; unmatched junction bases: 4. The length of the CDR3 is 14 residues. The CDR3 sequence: CASSYGTGINEQYF. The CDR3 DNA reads TGTGCCAGCAGTTACGGGACAGGGATTAACGAGCAGTACTTC.

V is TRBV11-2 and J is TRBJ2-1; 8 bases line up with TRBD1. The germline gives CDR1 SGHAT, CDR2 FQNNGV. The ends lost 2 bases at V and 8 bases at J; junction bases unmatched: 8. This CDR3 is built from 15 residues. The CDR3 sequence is CASSLFQGAWDEQFF. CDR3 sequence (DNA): TGTGCCAGCAGCTTATTTCAGGGGGCATGGGATGAGCAGTTCTTC.

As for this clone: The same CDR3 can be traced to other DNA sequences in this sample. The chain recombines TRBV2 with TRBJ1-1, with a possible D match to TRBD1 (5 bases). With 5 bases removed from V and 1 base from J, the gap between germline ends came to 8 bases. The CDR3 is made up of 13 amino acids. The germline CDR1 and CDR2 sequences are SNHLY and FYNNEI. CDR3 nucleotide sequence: TGTGCCAGCAGTACCCAGGGGAACACTGAAGCTTTCTTT. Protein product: CASSTQGNTEAFF.

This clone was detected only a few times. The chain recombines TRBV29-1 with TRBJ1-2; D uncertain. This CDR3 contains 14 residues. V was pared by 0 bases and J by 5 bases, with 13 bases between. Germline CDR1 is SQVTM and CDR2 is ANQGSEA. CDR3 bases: TGCAGCGTTGAAGACCGGGTGTCCCTTTATGGCTACACCTTC. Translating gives CSVEDRVSLYGYTF.

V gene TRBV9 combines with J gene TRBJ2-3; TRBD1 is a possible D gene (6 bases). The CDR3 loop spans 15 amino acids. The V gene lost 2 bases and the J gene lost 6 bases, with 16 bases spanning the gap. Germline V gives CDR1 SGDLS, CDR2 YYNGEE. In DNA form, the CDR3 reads TGTGCCAGCAGCGTTGGCAGGGGCTACTCTGATACGCAGTATTTT. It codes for CASSVGRGYSDTQYF.

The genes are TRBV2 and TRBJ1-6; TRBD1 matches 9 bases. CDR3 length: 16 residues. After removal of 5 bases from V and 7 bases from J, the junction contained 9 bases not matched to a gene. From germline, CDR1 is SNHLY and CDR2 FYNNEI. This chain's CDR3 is CASSQDRGGKNSPLHF. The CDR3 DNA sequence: TGTGCCAGCAGTCAGGACAGGGGTGGGAAAAATTCACCCCTCCACTTT.

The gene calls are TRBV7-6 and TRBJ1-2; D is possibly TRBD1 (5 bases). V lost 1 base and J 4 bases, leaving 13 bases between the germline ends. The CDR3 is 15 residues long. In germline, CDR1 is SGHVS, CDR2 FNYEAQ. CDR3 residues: CASSLEPGIAYGYTF. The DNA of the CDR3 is TGTGCCAGCAGCTTAGAGCCAGGGATTGCCTATGGCTACACCTTC.

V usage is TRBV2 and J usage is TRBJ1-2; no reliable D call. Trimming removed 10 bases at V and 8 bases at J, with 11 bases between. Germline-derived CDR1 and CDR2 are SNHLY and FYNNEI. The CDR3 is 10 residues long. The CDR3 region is CAIPRGGYTF. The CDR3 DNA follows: TGTGCCATCCCCCGCGGGGGCTACACCTTC.

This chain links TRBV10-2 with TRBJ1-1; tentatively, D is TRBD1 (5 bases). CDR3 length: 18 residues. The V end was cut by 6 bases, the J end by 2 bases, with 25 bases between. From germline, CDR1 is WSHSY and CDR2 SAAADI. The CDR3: CASRFSNAGYEANTEAFF. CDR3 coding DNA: TGCGCCAGCAGGTTCAGTAACGCAGGGTATGAGGCAAACACTGAAGCTTTCTTT.

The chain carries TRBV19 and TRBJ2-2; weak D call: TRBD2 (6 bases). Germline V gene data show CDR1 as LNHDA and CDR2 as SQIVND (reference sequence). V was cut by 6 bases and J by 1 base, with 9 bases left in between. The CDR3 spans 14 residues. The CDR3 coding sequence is TGTGCCAGTAGCGGGGGAGGGAACACCGGGGAGCTGTTTTTT. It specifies CASSGGGNTGELFF.

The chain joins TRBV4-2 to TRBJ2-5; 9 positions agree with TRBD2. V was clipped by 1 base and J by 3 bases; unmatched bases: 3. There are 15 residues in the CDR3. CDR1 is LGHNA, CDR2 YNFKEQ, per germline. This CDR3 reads CASSQAASGKETQYF. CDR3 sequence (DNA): TGTGCCAGCAGCCAAGCGGCTAGCGGGAAAGAGACCCAGTACTTC.